This T cell receptor beta chain was profiled in a study of response to subunit inactivated influenza vaccine. Study-wide results and caveats: Every seasonal influenza vaccination brings in few new T cells, the authors suggested.

Germline V CDR1 and CDR2: LGHNA, YNFKEQ. The length of the CDR3 is 14 residues. The J segment lost 12 bases and the V segment lost 4 bases, leaving 11 bases of the junction unmatched. TCRdb independently ran MiXCR on the RT-PCR reads; one entry per CDR3 protein. The sample yields over 750,000 distinct CDR3 sequences, about 20% seen once. Concerning this clonotype itself: Its antigen is currently unknown.

This TCR came from a man aged 50 or older who received an inactivated influenza vaccine. J is TRBJ2-1 and V is TRBV4-2, with TRBD2 matching 8 bases. Sequences were derived from PBMCs from blood, sampled more than 4 days after vaccination. CDR3 nucleotides: TGTGCCAGCAGCCCCCCTCCGGGAGGGCCGGTGCAGTTCTTC. Its translation is CASSPPPGGPVQFF.